This TCR beta chain emerged from a study of T cell responses to AZD1222 COVID-19 vaccine. The sample holds one count of this clone. Antigen: not known. The data were produced by immunoSEQ multiplex PCR, yet TCRdb's version contains in-frame clones alone and is incomplete. Of 120,000 or so clones detected, 89% appear once; the ten largest clones hold roughly 1.6%. This CDR3 has 13 residues. The V end lost 1 base, the J end lost 4 bases, and 7 bases lay between the germline ends. Germline assignment: CDR1 LGHDT and CDR2 YNNKEL (reference sequence). Study observations and caveats: Among AZD1222 vaccinees, only 5 to 7 were seropositive at baseline. A reported finding is that nearly half of spike-specific TCRs target unmutated variant regions. The span of vaccine-associated CD4 TCRs extended across spike, with dominance at 160-218 and 743-854. Spike-specific TCR breadth and depth rose after two AZD1222 doses.

Here the sequenced sample was peripheral blood, taken on day 0 of AZD1222 vaccination. The TCR sequence derives from an adult in good health. J is TRBJ1-2 and V is TRBV3-1 (or the pseudogene TRBV3-2); D uncertain. Here the CDR3 reads CASSQGKFYGYTF. Here the CDR3 DNA reads TGTGCCAGCAGCCAAGGGAAGTTCTATGGCTACACCTTC.